This T cell receptor beta chain was retrieved from a study of blood T cell repertoires in COVID-19. On the study more broadly: Italy, Spain and the United States were the sources of the convalescent and acute COVID-19 samples. T cells, B-cell-depleted T cells, or PBMCs supplied cDNA or gDNA.

CDR3 length equals 14 residues. Germline CDR1 reads SSHAT; CDR2 reads FNYEAQ (reference sequence). Per the original methods: Using reference gene primer amplification, nucleated cell counts were estimated. TCRdb keeps only in-frame clones here, not all; method: immunoSEQ multiplex PCR. V and J calls and clone size come straight from that table; D and trimming were deduced from the DNA. This sample has about 170,000 clones; approximately 90% occur once, and the top ten carry roughly 5.3%. Seattle patients were enrolled during active infection and followed longitudinally. For this clone: One end of the junction does not line up with germline, which may come from a read error.

V and J are TRBV7-7 and TRBJ2-2, with D tentatively TRBD1 (5 bases). The sequenced sample consisted of peripheral blood. The origin of this receptor is a man aged 18 to 30 with COVID-19, enrolled during active disease. CDR3: CASSLSGNAGELFF. The CDR3 DNA is TGTGCCAGCAGCTTATCAGGGAACGCCGGGGAGCTGTTTTTT. The whole variable domain, filled in from reference TRBV7-7 and TRBJ2-2, reads GAGVSQSPRYKVTKRGQDVTLRCDPISSHATLYWYQQALGQGPEFLTYFNYEAQPDKSGLPSDRFSAERPEGSISTLTIQRTEQRDSAMYRCASSLSGNAGELFFGEGSRLTVL.